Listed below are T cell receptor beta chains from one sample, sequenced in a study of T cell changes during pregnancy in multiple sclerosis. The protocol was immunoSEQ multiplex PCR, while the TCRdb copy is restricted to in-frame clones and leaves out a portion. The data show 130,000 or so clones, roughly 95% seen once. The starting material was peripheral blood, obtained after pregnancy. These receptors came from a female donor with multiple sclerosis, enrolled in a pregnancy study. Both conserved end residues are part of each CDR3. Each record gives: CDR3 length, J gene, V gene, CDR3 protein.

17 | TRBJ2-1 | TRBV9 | CASSVDPTGGLYNEQFF
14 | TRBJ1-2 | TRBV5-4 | CASSFLTGKAGYTF
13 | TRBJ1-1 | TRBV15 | CATSRTGTTEAFF
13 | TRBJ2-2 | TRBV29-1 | CSVGPEGPGELFF
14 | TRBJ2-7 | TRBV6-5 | CASSYWDRGDEQYF
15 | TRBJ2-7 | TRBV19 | CASRAGTSGTYEQYF
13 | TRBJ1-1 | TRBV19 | CASSMTGLVEAFF
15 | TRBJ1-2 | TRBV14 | CASSQVRGYDYGYTF
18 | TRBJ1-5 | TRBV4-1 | CASSQDPVGGTGNQPQHF
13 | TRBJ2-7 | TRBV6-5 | CASSYSSFYEQYF
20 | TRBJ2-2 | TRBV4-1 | CASSRLLQGLAGGSGGELFF
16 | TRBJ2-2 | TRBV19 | CASSIDSGTPSGELFF
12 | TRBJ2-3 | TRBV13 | CASLGRSHTQYF
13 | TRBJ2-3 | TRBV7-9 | CASSSEATDTQYF
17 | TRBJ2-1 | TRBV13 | CASSELGLAGTYNEQFF
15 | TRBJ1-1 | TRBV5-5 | CASSMMAGTGGEAFF
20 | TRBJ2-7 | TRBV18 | CASSPYRRTQGVVTTYEQYF
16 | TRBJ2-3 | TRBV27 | CASSPIAGTSTDTQYF
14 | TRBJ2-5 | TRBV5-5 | CASSSRGSQETQYF
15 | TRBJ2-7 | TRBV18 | CASSPVPPLSYEQYF
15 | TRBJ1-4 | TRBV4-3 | CASSQGTGAGEKLFF
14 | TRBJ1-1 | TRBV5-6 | CASRGLGQNTEAFF
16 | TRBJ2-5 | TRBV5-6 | CASSAYRGRAQETQYF
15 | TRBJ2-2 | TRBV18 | CASSPGGSSTGELFF
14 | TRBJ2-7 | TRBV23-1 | CASSQPTGGYEQYF
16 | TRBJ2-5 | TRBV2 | CASTVVGQGAKETQYF
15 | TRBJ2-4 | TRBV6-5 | CASSYSLAGGNIQYF
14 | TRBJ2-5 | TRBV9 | CASSRDGRQETQYF
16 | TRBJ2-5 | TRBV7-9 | CASSLGDRVVQETQYF
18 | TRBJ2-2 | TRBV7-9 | CASRLRGFGALNTGELFF
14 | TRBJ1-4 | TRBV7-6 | CASGVSRDGEKLFF
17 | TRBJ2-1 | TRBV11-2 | CASSLIPSLAGGLEQFF
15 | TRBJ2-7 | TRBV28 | CASSLTAGIPYEQYF
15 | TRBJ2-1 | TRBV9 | CASSVDIADYNEQFF
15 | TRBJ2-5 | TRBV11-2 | CASSSRGFGQETQYF
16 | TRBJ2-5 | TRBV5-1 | CASSSTTGTGAETQYF
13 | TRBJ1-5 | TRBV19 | CASSLTGDQPQHF
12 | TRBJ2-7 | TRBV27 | CASSSRPYEQYF
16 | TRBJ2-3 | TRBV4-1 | CASSQLLAGGRDTQYF
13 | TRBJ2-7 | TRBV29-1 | CSVEGSYAYEQYF
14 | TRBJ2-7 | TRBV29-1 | CSVEELAGSYEQYF
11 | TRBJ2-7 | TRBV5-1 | CASRSAYEQYF
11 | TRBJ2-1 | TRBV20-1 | CSARLANEQFF
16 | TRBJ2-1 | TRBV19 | CASSIRGGVSYNEQFF
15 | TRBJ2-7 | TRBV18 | CASSQVGNLDGEQYF
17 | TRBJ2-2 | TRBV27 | CASSSRNRAVNTGELFF
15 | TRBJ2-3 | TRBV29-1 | CSVAGTGLGTDTQYF
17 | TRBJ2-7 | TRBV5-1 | CASSLTSLVSSSYEQYF
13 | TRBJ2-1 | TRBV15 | CATSRERRGEQFF
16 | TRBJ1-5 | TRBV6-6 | CASSGSPGVSNQPQHF
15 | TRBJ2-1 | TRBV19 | CASSIEVSSYNEQFF
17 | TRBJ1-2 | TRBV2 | CASSEALRDRGDYGYTF
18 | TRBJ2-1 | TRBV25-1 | CASSELGVAGETYNEQFF
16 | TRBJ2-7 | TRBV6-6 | CASSSQGRALLGEQYF